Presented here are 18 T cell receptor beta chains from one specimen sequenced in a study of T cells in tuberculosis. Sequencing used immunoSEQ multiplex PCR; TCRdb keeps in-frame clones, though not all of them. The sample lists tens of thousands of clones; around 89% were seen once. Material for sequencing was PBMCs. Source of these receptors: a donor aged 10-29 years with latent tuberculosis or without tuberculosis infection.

The DNA for the CDR3 is TGTGCCAGCAACCCACAGTTATCTGGAAACACCATATATTTT. Residues: CASNPQLSGNTIYF. The chain has TRBV7-9 and TRBJ1-3, with D unclear. CDR1 and CDR2 (germline): SEHNR, FQNEAQ (reference sequence). Trimming took off 7 bases at V and 1 base at J, with 11 bases between the two ends. The CDR3 has 14 amino acids.

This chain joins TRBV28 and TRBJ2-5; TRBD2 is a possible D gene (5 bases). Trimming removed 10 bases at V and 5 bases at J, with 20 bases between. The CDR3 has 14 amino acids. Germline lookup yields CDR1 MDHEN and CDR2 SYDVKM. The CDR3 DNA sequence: TGTGCCACCACGAAGGGAAACCGGGATGAGACCCAGTACTTC. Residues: CATTKGNRDETQYF.

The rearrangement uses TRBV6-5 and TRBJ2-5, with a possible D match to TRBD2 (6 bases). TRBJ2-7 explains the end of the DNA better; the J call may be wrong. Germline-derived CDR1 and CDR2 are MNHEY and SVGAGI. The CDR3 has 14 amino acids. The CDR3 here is CASSSRGTLYEQYF. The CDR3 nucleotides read TGTGCCAGCAGTTCCCGCGGGACCCTTTACGAGCAGTACTTC.

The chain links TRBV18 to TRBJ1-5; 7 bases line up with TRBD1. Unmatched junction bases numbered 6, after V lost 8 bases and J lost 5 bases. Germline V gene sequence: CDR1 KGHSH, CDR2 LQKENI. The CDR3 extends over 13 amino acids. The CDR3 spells CASRTGAHQPQHF. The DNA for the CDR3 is TGTGCCAGCCGAACAGGGGCCCATCAGCCCCAGCATTTT.

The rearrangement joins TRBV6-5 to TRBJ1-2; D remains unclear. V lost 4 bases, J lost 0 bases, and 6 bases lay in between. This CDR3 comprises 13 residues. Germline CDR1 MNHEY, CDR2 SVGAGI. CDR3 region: CASSLTPNYGYTF. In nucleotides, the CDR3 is TGTGCCAGCAGTTTGACTCCTAACTATGGCTACACCTTC.

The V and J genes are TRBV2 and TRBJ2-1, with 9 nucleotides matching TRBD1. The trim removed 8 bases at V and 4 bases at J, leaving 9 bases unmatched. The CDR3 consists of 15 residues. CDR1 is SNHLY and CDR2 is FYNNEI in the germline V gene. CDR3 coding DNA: TGTGCCAGCTTTACCGGGACAGGGTGGTACAATGAGCAGTTCTTC. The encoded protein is CASFTGTGWYNEQFF. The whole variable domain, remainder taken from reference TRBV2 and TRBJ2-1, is EPEVTQTPSHQVTQMGQEVILRCVPISNHLYFYWYRQILGQKVEFLVSFYNNEISEKSEIFDDQFSVERPDGSNFTLKIRSTKLEDSAMYFCASFTGTGWYNEQFFGPGTRLTVL.

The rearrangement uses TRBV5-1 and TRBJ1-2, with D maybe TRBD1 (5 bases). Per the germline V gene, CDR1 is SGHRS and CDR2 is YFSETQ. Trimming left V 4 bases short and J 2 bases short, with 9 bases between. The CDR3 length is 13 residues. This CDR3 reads CASSPQGNYGYTF. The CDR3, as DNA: TGCGCCAGCAGCCCCCAGGGAAACTATGGCTACACCTTC.

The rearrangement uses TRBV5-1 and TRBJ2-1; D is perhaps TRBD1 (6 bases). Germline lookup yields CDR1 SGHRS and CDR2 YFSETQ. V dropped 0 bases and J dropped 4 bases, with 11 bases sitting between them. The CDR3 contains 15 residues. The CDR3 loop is CASSLGDNPYNEQFF. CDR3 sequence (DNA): TGCGCCAGCAGCTTGGGGGACAACCCATACAATGAGCAGTTCTTC.

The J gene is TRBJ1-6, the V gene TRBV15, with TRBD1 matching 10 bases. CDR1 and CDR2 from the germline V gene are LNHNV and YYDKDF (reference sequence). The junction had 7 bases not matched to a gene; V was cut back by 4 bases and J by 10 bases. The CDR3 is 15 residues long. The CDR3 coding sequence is TGTGCCACCAGCAAAGACAGGGGGCGGGTGTCACCCCTCCACTTT. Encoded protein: CATSKDRGRVSPLHF.

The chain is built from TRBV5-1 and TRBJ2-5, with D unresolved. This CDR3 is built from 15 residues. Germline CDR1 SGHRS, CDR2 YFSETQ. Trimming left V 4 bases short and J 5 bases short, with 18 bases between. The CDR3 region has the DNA TGCGCCAGCAGCCTTGAACGGGTAGGCGTGGAGACCCAGTACTTC. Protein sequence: CASSLERVGVETQYF.

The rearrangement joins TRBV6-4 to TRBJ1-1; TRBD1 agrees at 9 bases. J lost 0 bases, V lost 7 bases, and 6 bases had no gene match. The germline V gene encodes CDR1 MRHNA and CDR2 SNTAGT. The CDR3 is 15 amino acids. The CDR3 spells CASKGQGPMNTEAFF. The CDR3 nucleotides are TGTGCCAGCAAGGGACAGGGCCCCATGAACACTGAAGCTTTCTTT.

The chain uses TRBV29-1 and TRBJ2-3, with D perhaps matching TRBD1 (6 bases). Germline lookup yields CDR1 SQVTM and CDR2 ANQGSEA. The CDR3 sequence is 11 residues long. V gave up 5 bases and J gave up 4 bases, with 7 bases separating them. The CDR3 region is CSVTGSDTQYF. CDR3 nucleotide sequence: TGCAGCGTTACAGGGTCAGATACGCAGTATTTT.

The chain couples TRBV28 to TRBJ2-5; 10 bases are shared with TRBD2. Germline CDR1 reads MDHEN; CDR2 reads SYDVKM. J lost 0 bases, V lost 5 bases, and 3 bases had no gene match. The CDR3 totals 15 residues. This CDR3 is CASSPLAGDQETQYF. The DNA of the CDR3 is TGTGCCAGCAGTCCCCTAGCGGGGGACCAAGAGACCCAGTACTTC. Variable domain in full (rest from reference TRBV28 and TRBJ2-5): DVKVTQSSRYLVKRTGEKVFLECVQDMDHENMFWYRQDPGLGLRLIYFSYDVKMKEKGDIPEGYSVSREKKERFSLILESASTNQTSMYLCASSPLAGDQETQYFGPGTRLLVL.

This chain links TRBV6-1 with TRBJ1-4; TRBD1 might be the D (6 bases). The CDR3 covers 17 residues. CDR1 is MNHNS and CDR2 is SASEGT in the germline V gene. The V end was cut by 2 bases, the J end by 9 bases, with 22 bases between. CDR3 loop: CASSEKGRGARWKKLFF. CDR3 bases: TGTGCCAGCAGTGAAAAAGGGCGGGGGGCTCGATGGAAAAAACTGTTTTTT.

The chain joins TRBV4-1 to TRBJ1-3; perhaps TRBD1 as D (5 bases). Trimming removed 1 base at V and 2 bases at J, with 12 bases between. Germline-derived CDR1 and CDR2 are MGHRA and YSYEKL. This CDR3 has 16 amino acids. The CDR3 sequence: CASSQGKGETGNTIYF. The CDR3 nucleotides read TGCGCCAGCAGCCAAGGAAAAGGGGAAACTGGAAACACCATATATTTT.

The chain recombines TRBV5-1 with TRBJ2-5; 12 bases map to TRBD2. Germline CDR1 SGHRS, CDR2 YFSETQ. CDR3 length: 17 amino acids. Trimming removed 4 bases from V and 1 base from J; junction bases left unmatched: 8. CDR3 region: CASSQSTLAGGQETQYF. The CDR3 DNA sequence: TGCGCCAGCAGCCAATCTACACTAGCGGGGGGCCAAGAGACCCAGTACTTC.

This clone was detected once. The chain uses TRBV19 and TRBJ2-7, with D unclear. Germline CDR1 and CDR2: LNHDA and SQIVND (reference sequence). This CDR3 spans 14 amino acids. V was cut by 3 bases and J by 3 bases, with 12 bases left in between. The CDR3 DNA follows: TGTGCCAGTAGTATCGCGGCAGCGCTCTACGAGCAGTACTTC. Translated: CASSIAAALYEQYF.

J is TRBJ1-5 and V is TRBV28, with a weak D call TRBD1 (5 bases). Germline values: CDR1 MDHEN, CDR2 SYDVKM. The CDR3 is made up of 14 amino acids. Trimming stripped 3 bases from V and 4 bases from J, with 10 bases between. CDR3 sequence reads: CASSFRASNQPQHF. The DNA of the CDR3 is TGTGCCAGCAGTTTCAGGGCGTCAAATCAGCCCCAGCATTTT.